Sequencing of this T cell receptor beta chain was carried out in a study of T cell changes during pregnancy in multiple sclerosis. CDR1 LNHDA and CDR2 SQIVND come from the germline V gene (reference sequence). V was pared by 7 bases and J by 8 bases, with 4 bases of the junction left unmatched. The CDR3 covers 13 residues. Clones were read by immunoSEQ multiplex PCR, and TCRdb kept only the in-frame ones, dropping some. The data contain tens of thousands of clones, 75% to 90% of them singletons. This chain connects TRBV19 to TRBJ1-4; 10 positions agree with TRBD1. This TCR was sampled from a female donor with multiple sclerosis, enrolled in a pregnancy study. Here the sequenced sample was peripheral blood, taken before pregnancy. CDR3 bases: TGTGCCAGTACCGGGACAGGGGTAGAAAAACTGTTTTTT. Its protein is CASTGTGVEKLFF. The variable domain in full, completed from reference TRBV19 and TRBJ1-4, reads DGGITQSPKYLFRKEGQNVTLSCEQNLNHDAMYWYRQDPGQGLRLIYYSQIVNDFQKGDIAEGYSVSREKKESFPLTVTSAQKNPTAFYLCASTGTGVEKLFFGSGTQLSVL.